The 7 T cell receptor beta chains below come from one sample, sequenced in a study of blood T cells in healthy people across ages. Primers used in a second PCR of about 7 to 12 cycles were a sample-barcoded 5' primer and a J-beta primer mix. Using its own MiXCR run on the 5' RACE reads, TCRdb lists one record per CDR3 protein. The table lists hundreds of thousands of distinct CDR3 sequences, roughly 41% of them singletons. The sequencing sample was made of blood. These receptors were taken from a man older than 75 in good health.

The J gene is TRBJ2-5, the V gene TRBV12-3 or TRBV12-4; 8 nucleotides match TRBD2. This CDR3 comprises 15 residues. Trimming took 3 bases from V and 0 from J; bases not matched to a gene: 3. In DNA, the CDR3 is TGTGCCAGCAGTTTGGCGGGGGGCAACCAAGAGACCCAGTACTTC. The encoded protein is CASSLAGGNQETQYF.

A word on this clonotype: Just one base apart from a much larger clone, this may be a read error. The V call is TRBV20-1, the J call TRBJ2-7; unclear D gene. The germline V and J ends were trimmed by 4 bases and 9 bases, with 22 bases remaining between them. The CDR3 length is 14 residues. Germline CDR1 DFQATT, CDR2 SNEGSKA (reference sequence). DNA for the CDR3: TGCAGTGCTACCAATCGGACCTCCCGTCGCGGGCAGTACTTC. The encoded protein is CSATNRTSRRGQYF.

This chain uses TRBV20-1 with TRBJ2-3; 15 bases agree with TRBD2. The CDR3 spans 17 residues. V lost 0 bases and J lost 7; bases outside the gene matches: 8. Germline-derived CDR1 and CDR2 are DFQATT and SNEGSKA (reference sequence). The CDR3 loop reads CSAREGTSGRRTNTQYF. CDR3 sequence (DNA): TGCAGTGCTAGAGAAGGGACTAGCGGGAGGAGGACAAATACGCAGTATTTT.

This rearrangement joins TRBV30 to TRBJ2-7; D call uncertain. CDR1 and CDR2 (germline): GTSNPN, SVGIG (reference sequence). The CDR3 loop spans 11 amino acids. The V end was cut by 5 bases, the J end by 6 bases, with 11 bases between. CDR3 bases: TGTGCCTGGGGCGGAGACACCGAGCAGTACTTC. Translated, it gives CAWGGDTEQYF. Looking up the rest from reference TRBV30 and TRBJ2-7 gives the full variable domain: SQTIHQWPATLVQPVGSPLSLECTVEGTSNPNLYWYRQAAGRGLQLLFYSVGIGQISSEVPQNLSASRPQDRQFILSSKKLLLSDSGFYLCAWGGDTEQYFGPGTRLTVT.

This clonotype has just a few counts. V usage is TRBV18 and J usage is TRBJ1-1, with D unclear. Germline assignment: CDR1 KGHSH and CDR2 LQKENI. This CDR3 region has 13 residues. V lost 6 bases and J lost 1, with 9 bases in between. The CDR3 nucleotides read TGTGCCAGCTCTACCCGGGAGAACACTGAAGCTTTCTTT. Amino acids: CASSTRENTEAFF. Supplemented by reference TRBV18 and TRBJ1-1, the full variable domain reads NAGVMQNPRHLVRRRGQEARLRCSPMKGHSHVYWYRQLPEEGLKFMVYLQKENIIDESGMPKERFSAEFPKEGPSILRIQQVVRGDSAAYFCASSTRENTEAFFGQGTRLTVV.

The chain uses TRBV7-2 and TRBJ2-6; 15 bases line up with TRBD2. Looked up from germline, CDR1 is SGHTA and CDR2 is FQGNSA. The J segment lost 3 bases and the V segment lost 5 bases, leaving 5 bases of the junction unmatched. This CDR3 comprises 18 residues. The CDR3 DNA reads as TGTGCCAGCAGCCCCCCGGGACTAGCGGGAGGTGGGGCCAACGTCCTGACTTTC. The encoded protein is CASSPPGLAGGGANVLTF.

This clonotype was observed a handful of times. This chain links TRBV11-2 with TRBJ1-2; the D is unclear. The CDR3 has 14 amino acids. The V end lost 6 bases, the J end lost 7 bases, and 18 bases lay between the germline ends. Looked up from germline, CDR1 is SGHAT and CDR2 is FQNNGV. The CDR3 DNA reads as TGTGCCAGCAGGGGTGGCACGTCGTTAGGTGGCTACACCTTC. The encoded protein is CASRGGTSLGGYTF.